The next 5 T cell receptor beta chains were all read from a single sample in a study of blood T cells in healthy people across ages. A sample-barcoded 5' primer and a J-beta primer mix were used in a second PCR of about 6 to 12 cycles. Each CDR3 protein is one row after TCRdb ran MiXCR on the 5' RACE reads. The data contain around 1.1 million distinct CDR3 sequences, roughly two fifths of them singletons. The sequenced material came from blood. The origin of the receptors is a man aged 18 to 30 in good health.

A few counts support this clonotype. The rearrangement links TRBV7-9 to TRBJ2-1; D call uncertain. Germline CDR1 reads SEHNR; CDR2 reads FQNEAQ (reference sequence). Trimming shortened V by 2 bases and J by 8 bases, and 13 bases separated the two germline ends. The CDR3 extends over 14 amino acids. The CDR3 is CASSLISRPDEQFF. The CDR3 nucleotides are TGTGCCAGCAGCTTAATATCCCGCCCCGATGAGCAGTTCTTC.

The chain employs TRBV4-3 and TRBJ1-1; the D is unclear. This CDR3 contains 15 residues. V dropped 1 base and J dropped 3 bases, with 12 bases sitting between them. Germline V gene data show CDR1 as LGHNA and CDR2 as YSLEER. The CDR3 reads CASSQGGGFYTEAFF. The DNA of the CDR3 is TGCGCCAGCAGCCAAGGCGGCGGCTTCTACACTGAAGCTTTCTTT.

This clonotype was picked up many times. The V gene is TRBV7-2, the J gene TRBJ1-1; 8 nucleotides line up with TRBD1. The J segment lost 1 base and the V segment lost 6 bases, leaving 4 bases of the junction unmatched. This CDR3 has 14 residues. In germline, CDR1 is SGHTA, CDR2 FQGNSA. DNA of the CDR3: TGTGCCAGCAGTTTACAGGGGGGGAACACTGAAGCTTTCTTT. As protein: CASSLQGGNTEAFF.

This clonotype has just a few counts. The V call is TRBV25-1, the J call TRBJ1-4; D not certain. Germline CDR1 reads MGHDK; CDR2 reads SYGVNS. Trimming removed 6 bases at V and 12 bases at J, with 11 bases between. This CDR3 is 11 amino acids long. In nucleotides, the CDR3 is TGTGCCAGCAGCCAAACTCGGGAACTGTTTTTT. Translated: CASSQTRELFF. Looking up the rest from reference TRBV25-1 and TRBJ1-4 gives the full variable domain: EADIYQTPRYLVIGTGKKITLECSQTMGHDKMYWYQQDPGMELHLIHYSYGVNSTEKGDLSSESTVSRIRTEHFPLTLESARPSHTSQYLCASSQTRELFFGSGTQLSVL.

This clonotype has more than one count but fewer than ten. This chain connects TRBV12-3 or TRBV12-4 to TRBJ2-1, with 8 bases that match TRBD1. CDR3 size: 15 residues. V shed 8 bases, J shed 0 bases, and the junction held 6 bases outside the gene matches. This CDR3 reads CASQGDRGSYNEQFF. CDR3 bases: TGTGCCAGCCAGGGCGACAGGGGCTCCTACAATGAGCAGTTCTTC.